The 23 T cell receptor beta chains presented below share a single source sample, sequenced in a study of PD-L1 blockade in urothelial cancer. Time point reported: pretreatment peripheral blood. Profiled with immunoSEQ multiplex PCR; TCRdb holds only in-frame clones, not every one. The sample lists about 63,000 clones; more than 80% were seen once. Material: PBMCs, obtained around atezolizumab (anti-PD-L1) treatment. The source is a man aged 70-80 years with urothelial cancer.

The chain combines TRBV6-1 with TRBJ2-5, with 10 bases fitting TRBD1. CDR1 is MNHNS and CDR2 is SASEGT in the germline V gene. V was clipped by 5 bases and J by 5 bases; unmatched bases: 5. The CDR3 has 14 amino acids. CDR3 sequence reads: CASSTTGGRETQYF. DNA of the CDR3: TGTGCCAGCAGTACGACAGGGGGCAGGGAGACCCAGTACTTC.

The chain uses TRBV7-6 and TRBJ2-7; tentative D call: TRBD1 (6 bases). Between the trimmed V and J ends, which lost 0 bases and 3 bases, there was a span of 15 bases. CDR1 is SGHVS and CDR2 is FNYEAQ in the germline V gene. CDR3 length equals 16 residues. CDR3: CASSLASRGGNYEQYF. CDR3 DNA sequence: TGTGCCAGCAGCTTAGCCTCCAGGGGCGGCAACTACGAGCAGTACTTC.

The chain couples TRBV15 to TRBJ1-2; perhaps TRBD1 as D (5 bases). V was shortened by 7 bases and J by 3 bases, with 15 bases between the two germline ends. CDR3 size: 14 residues. Germline V gene data show CDR1 as LNHNV and CDR2 as YYDKDF (reference sequence). The CDR3 nucleotides are TGTGCCACCACCCCAGGGATTTTGGACTATGGCTACACCTTC. Encoded protein: CATTPGILDYGYTF. Based on the CDR3 plus reference TRBV15 and TRBJ1-2, the full variable domain is DAMVIQNPRYQVTQFGKPVTLSCSQTLNHNVMYWYQQKSSQAPKLLFHYYDKDFNNEADTPDNFQSRRPNTSFCFLDIRSPGLGDTAMYLCATTPGILDYGYTFGSGTRLTVV.

This chain uses TRBV6-6 with TRBJ1-5; TRBD1 aligns across 9 bases. The CDR3 consists of 14 residues. Trimming removed 5 bases from V and 5 bases from J; junction bases left unmatched: 4. Germline V gene data show CDR1 as MNHNY and CDR2 as SVGAGI (reference sequence). The CDR3 sequence: CASSKQGAHQPQHF. Here the CDR3 DNA reads TGTGCCAGCAGTAAACAGGGGGCTCATCAGCCCCAGCATTTT.

The J gene is TRBJ1-6, the V gene TRBV5-1; TRBD1 might be the D (6 bases). This CDR3 has 15 residues. CDR1 is SGHRS and CDR2 is YFSETQ in the germline V gene. V gave up 4 bases and J gave up 1 base, with 9 bases separating them. The CDR3 region has the DNA TGCGCCAGCAGCCCCGGACAGTCCTATAATTCACCCCTCCACTTT. Protein product: CASSPGQSYNSPLHF.

The chain is built from TRBV19 and TRBJ1-5; the match to TRBD1 covers 7 bases. In germline, CDR1 is LNHDA, CDR2 SQIVND (reference sequence). The V gene end was trimmed by 5 bases and the J gene end by 2 bases; junction bases not matched to a gene: 6. The CDR3 sequence is 15 residues long. CDR3 bases: TGTGCCAGTAGTCTCCGACAGGGTGGCAATCAGCCCCAGCATTTT. The encoded protein is CASSLRQGGNQPQHF.

This rearrangement joins TRBV2 to TRBJ1-5; D may be TRBD1 (5 bases). The CDR3 is 14 amino acids. The V end was cut by 4 bases, the J end by 4 bases, with 11 bases between. Germline lookup yields CDR1 SNHLY and CDR2 FYNNEI. The CDR3 is CASSGAGLNQPQHF. CDR3 coding DNA: TGTGCCAGCAGTGGGGCGGGGCTTAATCAGCCCCAGCATTTT.

The V gene is TRBV6-6, the J gene TRBJ2-2; D is possibly TRBD1 (5 bases). Per the germline V gene, CDR1 is MNHNY and CDR2 is SVGAGI (reference sequence). This CDR3 has 15 amino acids. With 0 bases removed from V and 7 bases from J, the gap between germline ends came to 12 bases. Written as DNA, the CDR3 is TGTGCCAGCAGTTACTCGAGCCAGGGTAGCGGGGAGCTGTTTTTT. Amino acids: CASSYSSQGSGELFF.

V is TRBV11-2 and J is TRBJ2-7; TRBD1 matches 12 bases. In germline, CDR1 is SGHAT, CDR2 FQNNGV. With 0 bases clipped from V and 4 bases from J, the junction kept 10 bases outside the gene matches. The CDR3 runs 18 residues. The CDR3 DNA reads as TGTGCCAGCAGCTTAGATCTCGGGACAGGGGGCGCAGGTTACGAGCAGTACTTC. Translation: CASSLDLGTGGAGYEQYF.

This clone was detected once. The genes are TRBV9 and TRBJ2-5, with 8 nucleotides matching TRBD1. Germline CDR1 SGDLS, CDR2 YYNGEE. With V trimmed by 8 bases and J by 1 base, 7 bases remained unmatched. This CDR3 has 14 amino acids. In nucleotides, the CDR3 is TGTGCCAGTTCCCCGGGACAGGTCCAAGAGACCCAGTACTTC. It encodes CASSPGQVQETQYF.

V is TRBV10-2 and J is TRBJ2-7; 10 bases are shared with TRBD1. V was clipped by 2 bases and J by 6 bases; unmatched bases: 7. Germline V gene sequence: CDR1 WSHSY, CDR2 SAAADI. CDR3 size: 15 residues. The CDR3 DNA reads as TGCGCCAGCAGTGAGCCCGGGACAGGGGACCCCGAGCAGTACTTC. This codes for CASSEPGTGDPEQYF.

The genes are TRBV28 and TRBJ2-6; a weak D match, TRBD1 (5 bases). The V and J ends lost 6 bases and 0 bases respectively, with 18 bases between them. The CDR3 is 18 residues long. The germline V gene encodes CDR1 MDHEN and CDR2 SYDVKM. In DNA, the CDR3 is TGTGCCAGCAGAAGAACAGGCCGTGGGGTCTCTGGGGCCAACGTCCTGACTTTC. Protein product: CASRRTGRGVSGANVLTF.

V usage is TRBV10-3 and J usage is TRBJ2-3, with 9 bases that match TRBD2. Per the germline V gene, CDR1 is ENHRY and CDR2 is SYGVKD. J gave up 6 bases and V 8 bases, and 3 bases lay outside the gene matches. The CDR3 totals 12 residues. CDR3 in DNA: TGTGCCATCGGGACTAGCCCGGATACGCAGTATTTT. Encoded protein: CAIGTSPDTQYF.

This chain's CDR3 is CASSLTSGYTGELFF. The CDR3 DNA is TGTGCCAGCAGCTTGACTAGCGGGTACACCGGGGAGCTGTTTTTT. The chain employs TRBV5-4 and TRBJ2-2, with 9 bases fitting TRBD2. From germline, CDR1 is SGHNT and CDR2 YYREEE (reference sequence). Germline trimming cut 1 base from V and 3 bases from J; bases unmatched to any gene: 1. The CDR3 contains 15 residues.

The chain uses TRBV7-2 and TRBJ2-1, with 15 bases that match TRBD2. The V and J ends lost 5 bases and 9 bases, in that order; junction bases with no gene match: 5. This CDR3 comprises 15 residues. The germline gives CDR1 SGHTA, CDR2 FQGNSA. DNA of the CDR3: TGTGCCAGCAGCCCGGGACTAGCGGGGGGAGGTGAGCAGTTCTTC. This sequence encodes CASSPGLAGGGEQFF.

The rearrangement links TRBV6-4 to TRBJ1-5; no definite D call. Germline lookup yields CDR1 MRHNA and CDR2 SNTAGT. This CDR3 region has 15 residues. Between the trimmed V and J ends, which lost 7 bases and 2 bases, there was a span of 15 bases. Here the CDR3 reads CASIRVGSGNQPQHF. In DNA form, the CDR3 reads TGTGCCAGCATTCGAGTGGGGAGTGGCAATCAGCCCCAGCATTTT.

This rearrangement joins TRBV7-2 to TRBJ1-4, with 7 bases matching TRBD1. Looked up from germline, CDR1 is SGHTA and CDR2 is FQGNSA. J was trimmed by 7 bases and V by 5 bases; bases with no gene match: 7. The CDR3 has 14 amino acids. The CDR3 bases are TGTGCCAGCAGCCCCCGACAGGGAAGTGAAAAACTGTTTTTT. Its translation is CASSPRQGSEKLFF.

The chain recombines TRBV5-1 with TRBJ2-3; no clear D gene. V was trimmed by 4 bases and J by 2 bases, leaving 11 bases between them. Germline lookup yields CDR1 SGHRS and CDR2 YFSETQ. The CDR3 loop spans 14 amino acids. CDR3 coding DNA: TGCGCCAGCAGCCCCGGCAGGCCCACAGATACGCAGTATTTT. This sequence encodes CASSPGRPTDTQYF.

In its sample, this clone was seen a few times. The chain joins TRBV10-1 to TRBJ1-4, with D tentatively TRBD1 (6 bases). Germline CDR1 reads WNHNN; CDR2 reads SYGVQD (reference sequence). Trimming removed 0 bases from V and 7 bases from J, with 12 bases in between. This CDR3 region has 15 residues. CDR3 bases: TGCGCCAGCAGTGAGTCGACAGGTCGAGGTGAAAAACTGTTTTTT. Protein sequence: CASSESTGRGEKLFF.

The CDR3 is CASSFWDTGTGELFF. Here the CDR3 DNA reads TGCGCCAGCAGCTTCTGGGACACGGGCACCGGGGAGCTGTTTTTT. The chain recombines TRBV5-1 with TRBJ2-2; D perhaps matches TRBD1 (6 bases). V lost 2 bases, J lost 4 bases, and 12 bases lay in between. Germline lookup yields CDR1 SGHRS and CDR2 YFSETQ. CDR3 length: 15 amino acids.

The chain combines TRBV6-5 with TRBJ1-2, with D hard to call. Trimming took 7 bases from V and 5 from J, leaving 11 bases between them. CDR3 size: 12 residues. Germline loops: CDR1 MNHEY, CDR2 SVGAGI. The CDR3 loop is CASKRRRYGYTF. The CDR3 DNA reads TGTGCCAGCAAAAGGAGGAGGTATGGCTACACCTTC.

The chain's CDR3 is CASSVDIWGEDGYTF. The CDR3, as DNA: TGTGCCAGCAGCGTAGATATTTGGGGGGAAGATGGCTACACCTTC. The chain employs TRBV9 and TRBJ1-2; perhaps TRBD1 as D (5 bases). Germline-derived CDR1 and CDR2 are SGDLS and YYNGEE. The V and J ends lost 0 bases and 6 bases respectively, with 15 bases between them. This CDR3 is built from 15 residues.

This sequence joins TRBV7-8 and TRBJ1-2, with TRBD1 matching over 9 bases. The J segment lost 2 bases and the V segment lost 3 bases, leaving 1 base of the junction unmatched. Germline CDR1 is SGHVS and CDR2 is FQNEAQ. The CDR3 contains 14 residues. The CDR3 DNA reads as TGTGCCAGCAGCTTCGGGACAGGGAACTATGGCTACACCTTC. Protein: CASSFGTGNYGYTF.